Sequencing of this T cell receptor (beta chain) was carried out in a study of blood T cell repertoires in COVID-19. Across the study: Samples of COVID-19 (acute and convalescent) were obtained from the United States, Italy and Spain. Sources were T cells, B-cell-depleted T cells, or PBMCs; the material itself was cDNA or gDNA.

Study processing details: Reference gene primer amplification gave estimated nucleated cell counts. TCRdb's table, derived via immunoSEQ multiplex PCR, lists solely in-frame clones and lacks some. That table gives V, J and clone size, and the DNA gave D and trimming. Here the sample spans around 220,000 clones, roughly 80% being singletons. The CDR3 loop spans 16 amino acids. V dropped 11 bases and J dropped 4; count of bases not matched to a gene: 18. The germline gives CDR1 ENHRY, CDR2 SYGVKD. The specimen was peripheral blood. This sequence was found in a man aged 25-45 years with active or convalescent COVID-19. J is TRBJ1-1 and V is TRBV10-3, with 8 bases lining up with TRBD1. The DNA for the CDR3 is TGTGCCCCCAGAGAAGGAAAAAACAGGGGGGGCACTGAAGCTTTCTTT. It translates to CAPREGKNRGGTEAFF.